Listed here is a single T cell receptor beta chain. This receptor's antigen is unknown. One base away there is no much larger clone; base qualities are not given. The data were obtained in a study of PD-L1 blockade in urothelial cancer (dated by TCRdb to 2017 to 2019). Study-wide context: Every patient began therapy in about 2014 and was given atezolizumab 1,200 mg intravenously every 3 weeks. Twenty-five of 29 patients were identified as males with urothelial cancer of bladder origin, and a prior smoking history was reported by 18 of 29 patients. Patients had an ECOG performance status of 0 or 1 and had received between 0 and 3 prior chemotherapy regimens. Blood samples were analyzed at two time points: 3 weeks after treatment start (second dose) and 6 weeks after treatment start. A median of about 150,000 T cells and approximately 86,000 unique TCRs was obtained from blood samples, and a median clonality of 0.080 was observed. The study was an exploratory multi-omic analysis of somatic, immune and clinical correlates of response to PD-L1 blockade with atezolizumab in urothelial cancer. Pretreatment tumor samples, along with matched peripheral blood collected serially before and after atezolizumab treatment, underwent TCR sequencing. Durable clinical benefit was defined as progression-free survival longer than 6 months, and TCR features were also tested against progression-free and overall survival. In the same patients, whole exome sequencing and RNA sequencing of pretreatment tumors were performed in addition to TCR sequencing. Roughly nine patients achieved durable clinical benefit and about 19 did not. Approximately 30 patients had pretreatment blood TCR-seq, roughly 24 had at least one posttreatment blood collection, and roughly 24 had tumor TCR-seq.

The time point label, as the study defines it: peripheral blood 6 weeks after treatment start. The cohort included about 27 patients with locally advanced or metastatic urothelial carcinoma who were treated at Memorial Sloan Kettering on a trial protocol. Peripheral blood mononuclear cells were collected pretreatment and during treatment, at between 1 and 8 total time points per patient. The Qiagen DNeasy Blood extraction kit was used to purify genomic DNA from total PBMCs and tumor samples. PBMCs were collected pretreatment and during treatment, and were isolated and stored as previously described. The paper's findings and limits, for the study overall: A pretreatment peripheral blood TCR clonality below the median was linked to improved progression-free and overall survival. Because the sample size was small (n = 29) and many of the analyses were exploratory, the results are meant to be hypothesis-generating. Patients with durable benefit showed greater expansion of tumor-associated TCR clones in peripheral blood 3 weeks after starting treatment (n = 22, p = 0.022).

Each PCR received spiked-in synthetic TCR analog templates so that absolute template abundance could be estimated from read counts. The immunoSEQ assay was used to amplify TCRbeta CDR3 regions from genomic DNA with bias-controlled V and J gene primers. Sequencing of rearranged TCRbeta segments was done at approximately 20X coverage. As for how the authors treated the data: Clustering was used to correct sequencing errors, and CDR3s were annotated against IMGT to assign V, D and J genes. Downstream analyses used only productive TCRbeta rearrangements and left out out-of-frame or stop-codon sequences. To compute clonality, Shannon entropy was normalized by the log of the number of unique productive sequences and then subtracted from one. Clones differing between time points or between blood and tumor were identified using Fisher's exact test with Benjamini-Hochberg correction, with an adjusted p below 0.01 applied as the threshold. The clones in this table, taken by TCRdb from immuneACCESS, are in-frame only. Not every clone is retained; where verified, under half of the shortfall comes from an unresolved V gene, and the cause of the rest is unknown. That table supplies the V and J calls and clone size; D and trimming were determined from the DNA. The sample profile shows about 30,000 clones; roughly 84% of them were found once. The ten largest clones add up to 2.5% to 3.5% of the sample.

Sequencing used PBMCs, obtained around atezolizumab (anti-PD-L1) treatment. The receptor comes from a man between 65 and 85 years old with urothelial cancer.

The CDR3 loop reads CASSVAPGASYEQYF. The sequence in DNA is TGTGCCAGCAGCGTAGCCCCAGGGGCCTCCTACGAGCAGTACTTC. The chain links TRBV9 with TRBJ2-7; the D gene is perhaps TRBD1, from 6 matching bases. The V and J ends are trimmed by 0 bases and 0 bases, leaving 10 bases between them. The germline V gene encodes CDR1 SGDLS and CDR2 YYNGEE. The CDR3 sequence holds 15 residues, the cysteine and phenylalanine included. Solely the CDR3 DNA is kept, with 45 bases framed from the first base.